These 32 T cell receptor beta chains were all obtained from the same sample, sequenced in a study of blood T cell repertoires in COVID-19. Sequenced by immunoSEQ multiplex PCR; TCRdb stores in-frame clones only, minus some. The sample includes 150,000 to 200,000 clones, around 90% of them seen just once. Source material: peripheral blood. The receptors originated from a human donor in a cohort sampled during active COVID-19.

The CDR3: CASSPNRGNEQFF. CDR3 bases: TGTGCCAGCTCACCAAACAGGGGCAATGAGCAGTTCTTC. V gene TRBV18 combines with J gene TRBJ2-1, with 7 bases identical to TRBD1. The ends lost 2 bases at V and 6 bases at J; junction bases unmatched: 1. The CDR3 loop spans 13 amino acids. CDR1 KGHSH and CDR2 LQKENI come from the germline V gene.

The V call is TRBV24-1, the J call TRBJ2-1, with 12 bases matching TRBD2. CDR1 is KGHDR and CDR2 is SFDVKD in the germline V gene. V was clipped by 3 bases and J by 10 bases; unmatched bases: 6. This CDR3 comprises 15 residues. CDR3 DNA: TGTGCCACCAGTGATAGACTAGCGGGAGTGTGGGAGCAGTTCTTC. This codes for CATSDRLAGVWEQFF.

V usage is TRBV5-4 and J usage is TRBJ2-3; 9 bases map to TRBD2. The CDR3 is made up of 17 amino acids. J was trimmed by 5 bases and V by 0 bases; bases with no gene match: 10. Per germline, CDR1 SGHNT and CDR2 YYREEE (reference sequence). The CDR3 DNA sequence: TGTGCCAGCAGCTTGGCCCTTAGCGGGAGTTCGGTAGATACGCAGTATTTT. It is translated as CASSLALSGSSVDTQYF.

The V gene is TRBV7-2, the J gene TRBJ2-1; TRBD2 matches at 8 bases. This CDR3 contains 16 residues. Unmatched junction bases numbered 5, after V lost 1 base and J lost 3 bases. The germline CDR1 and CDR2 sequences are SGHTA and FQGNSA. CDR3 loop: CASSLDGTRSYNEQFF. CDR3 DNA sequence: TGTGCCAGCAGCTTAGATGGGACTAGGAGCTACAATGAGCAGTTCTTC. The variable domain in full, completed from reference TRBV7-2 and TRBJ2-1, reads GAGVSQSPSNKVTEKGKDVELRCDPISGHTALYWYRQSLGQGLEFLIYFQGNSAPDKSGLPSDRFSAERTGGSVSTLTIQRTQQEDSAVYLCASSLDGTRSYNEQFFGPGTRLTVL.

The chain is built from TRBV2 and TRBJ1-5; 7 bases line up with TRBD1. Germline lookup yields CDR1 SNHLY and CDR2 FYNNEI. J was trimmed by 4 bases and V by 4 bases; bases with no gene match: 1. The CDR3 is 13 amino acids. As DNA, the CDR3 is TGTGCCAGCAGTGTACAGGGGAATCAGCCCCAGCATTTT. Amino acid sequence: CASSVQGNQPQHF.

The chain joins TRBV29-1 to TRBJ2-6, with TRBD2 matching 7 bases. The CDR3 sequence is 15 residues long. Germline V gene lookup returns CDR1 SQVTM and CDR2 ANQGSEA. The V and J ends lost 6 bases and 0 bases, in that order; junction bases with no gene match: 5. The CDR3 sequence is CSVEIAGSGANVLTF. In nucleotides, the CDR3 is TGCAGCGTGGAAATAGCGGGCTCTGGGGCCAACGTCCTGACTTTC. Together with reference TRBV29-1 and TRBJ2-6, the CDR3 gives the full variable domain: SAVISQKPSRDICQRGTSLTIQCQVDSQVTMMFWYRQQPGQSLTLIATANQGSEATYESGFVIDKFPISRPNLTFSTLTVSNMSPEDSSIYLCSVEIAGSGANVLTFGAGSRLTVL.

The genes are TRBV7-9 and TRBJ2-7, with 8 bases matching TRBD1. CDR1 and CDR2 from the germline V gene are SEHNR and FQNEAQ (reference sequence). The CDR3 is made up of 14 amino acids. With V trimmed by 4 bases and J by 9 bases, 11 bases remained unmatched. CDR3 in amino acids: CASSWDRTLGVQYF. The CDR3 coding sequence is TGTGCCAGCAGCTGGGACAGGACCCTCGGCGTGCAGTACTTC. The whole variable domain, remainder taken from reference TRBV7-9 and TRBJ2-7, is DTGVSQNPRHKITKRGQNVTFRCDPISEHNRLYWYRQTLGQGPEFLTYFQNEAQLEKSRLLSDRFSAERPKGSFSTLEIQRTEQGDSAMYLCASSWDRTLGVQYFGPGTRLTVT.

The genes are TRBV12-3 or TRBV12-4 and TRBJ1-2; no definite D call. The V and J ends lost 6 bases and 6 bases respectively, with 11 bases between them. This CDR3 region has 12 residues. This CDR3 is CASSSPGDGYTF. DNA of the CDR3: TGTGCCAGCAGCTCACCGGGTGATGGCTACACCTTC.

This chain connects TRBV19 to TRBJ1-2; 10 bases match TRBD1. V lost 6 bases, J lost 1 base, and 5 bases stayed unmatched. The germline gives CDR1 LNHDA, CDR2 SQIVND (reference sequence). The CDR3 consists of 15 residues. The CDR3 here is CASRDRGSGNYGYTF. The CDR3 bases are TGTGCCAGTAGGGACAGGGGGAGCGGTAACTATGGCTACACCTTC.

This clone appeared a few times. The CDR3 sequence: CAWSSGGTGVGYTF. For the CDR3, the DNA is TGTGCCTGGAGTTCAGGCGGGACAGGGGTTGGCTACACCTTC. V usage is TRBV30 and J usage is TRBJ1-2; 10 positions match TRBD1. Germline CDR1 reads GTSNPN; CDR2 reads SVGIG (reference sequence). V was pared by 2 bases and J by 7 bases, with 7 bases of the junction left unmatched. The CDR3 is 14 amino acids. Drawing the rest from reference TRBV30 and TRBJ1-2, the complete variable domain is SQTIHQWPATLVQPVGSPLSLECTVEGTSNPNLYWYRQAAGRGLQLLFYSVGIGQISSEVPQNLSASRPQDRQFILSSKKLLLSDSGFYLCAWSSGGTGVGYTFGSGTRLTVV.

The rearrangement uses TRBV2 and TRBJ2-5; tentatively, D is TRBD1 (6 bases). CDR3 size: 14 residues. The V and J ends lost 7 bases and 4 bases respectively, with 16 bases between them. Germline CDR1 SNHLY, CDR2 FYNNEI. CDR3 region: CASKVQGSLETQYF. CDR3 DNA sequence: TGTGCCAGCAAAGTACAGGGCTCTTTAGAGACCCAGTACTTC.

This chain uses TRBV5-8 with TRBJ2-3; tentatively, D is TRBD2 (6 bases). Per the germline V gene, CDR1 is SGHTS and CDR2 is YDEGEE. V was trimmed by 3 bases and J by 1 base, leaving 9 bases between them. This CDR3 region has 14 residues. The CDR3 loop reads CASSSGLRTDTQYF. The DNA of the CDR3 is TGTGCCAGCAGCTCGGGACTCCGCACAGATACGCAGTATTTT.

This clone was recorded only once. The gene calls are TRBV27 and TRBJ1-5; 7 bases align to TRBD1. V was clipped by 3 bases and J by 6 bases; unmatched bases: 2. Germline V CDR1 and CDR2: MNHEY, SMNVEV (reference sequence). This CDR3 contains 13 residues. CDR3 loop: CASSFAGGQPQHF. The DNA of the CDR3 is TGTGCCAGCAGTTTTGCAGGGGGTCAGCCCCAGCATTTT.

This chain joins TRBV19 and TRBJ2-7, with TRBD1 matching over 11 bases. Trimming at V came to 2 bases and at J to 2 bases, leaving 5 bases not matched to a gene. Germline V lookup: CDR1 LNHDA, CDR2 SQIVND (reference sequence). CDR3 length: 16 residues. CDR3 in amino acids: CASSIFPGQGAYEQYF. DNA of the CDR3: TGTGCCAGTAGTATATTTCCGGGACAGGGGGCCTACGAGCAGTACTTC.

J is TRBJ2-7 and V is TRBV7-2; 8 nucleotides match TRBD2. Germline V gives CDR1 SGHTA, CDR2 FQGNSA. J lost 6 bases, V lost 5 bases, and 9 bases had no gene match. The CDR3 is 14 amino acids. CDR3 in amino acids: CASSPGGTPLEQYF. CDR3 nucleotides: TGTGCCAGCAGCCCGGGGGGGACCCCTCTCGAGCAGTACTTC.

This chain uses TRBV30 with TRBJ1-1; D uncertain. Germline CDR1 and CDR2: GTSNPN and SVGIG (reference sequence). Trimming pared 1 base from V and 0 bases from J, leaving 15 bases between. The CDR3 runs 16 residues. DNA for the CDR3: TGTGCCTGGAGTGGGGTCGCAGCGAGCATGAACACTGAAGCTTTCTTT. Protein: CAWSGVAASMNTEAFF.

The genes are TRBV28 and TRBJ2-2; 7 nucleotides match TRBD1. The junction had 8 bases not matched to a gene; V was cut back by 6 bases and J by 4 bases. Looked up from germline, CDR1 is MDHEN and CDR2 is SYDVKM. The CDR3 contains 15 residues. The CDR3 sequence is CASSLNTGATGELFF. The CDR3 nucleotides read TGTGCCAGCAGCCTTAATACAGGGGCCACCGGGGAGCTGTTTTTT.

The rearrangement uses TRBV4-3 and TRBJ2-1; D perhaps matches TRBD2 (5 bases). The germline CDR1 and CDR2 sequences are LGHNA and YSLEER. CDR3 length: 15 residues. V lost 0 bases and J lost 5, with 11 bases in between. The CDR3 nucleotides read TGCGCCAGCAGCCAAGATCTGGGAGCCCACAATGAGCAGTTCTTC. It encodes CASSQDLGAHNEQFF.

The CDR3 DNA sequence: TGTGCCAGCTCACGATATTTCGACACACAGCTTTCCTACAATGAGCAGTTCTTC. Translation: CASSRYFDTQLSYNEQFF. J is TRBJ2-1 and V is TRBV18; D is undetermined. This CDR3 region has 18 residues. Germline V gives CDR1 KGHSH, CDR2 LQKENI. Trimming removed 4 bases at V and 1 base at J, with 20 bases between.

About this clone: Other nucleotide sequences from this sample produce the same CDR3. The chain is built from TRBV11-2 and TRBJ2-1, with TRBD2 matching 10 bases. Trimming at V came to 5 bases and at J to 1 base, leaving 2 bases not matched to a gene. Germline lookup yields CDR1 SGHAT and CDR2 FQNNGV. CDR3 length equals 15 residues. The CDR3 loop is CASSRSGGSYNEQFF. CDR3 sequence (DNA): TGTGCCAGCAGCCGTAGCGGGGGGTCCTACAATGAGCAGTTCTTC.

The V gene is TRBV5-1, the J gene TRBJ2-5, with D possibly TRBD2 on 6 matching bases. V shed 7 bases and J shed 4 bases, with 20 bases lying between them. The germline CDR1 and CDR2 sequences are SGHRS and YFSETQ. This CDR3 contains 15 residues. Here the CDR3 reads CASQLLASGRETQYF. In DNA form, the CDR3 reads TGCGCCAGCCAACTACTAGCTTCGGGCCGAGAGACCCAGTACTTC.

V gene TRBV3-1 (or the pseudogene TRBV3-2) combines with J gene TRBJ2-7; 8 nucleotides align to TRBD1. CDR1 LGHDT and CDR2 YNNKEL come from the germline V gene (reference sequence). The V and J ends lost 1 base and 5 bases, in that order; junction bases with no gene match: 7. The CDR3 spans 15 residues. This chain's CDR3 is CASSQGGTGLDEQYF. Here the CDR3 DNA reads TGTGCCAGCAGCCAAGGGGGGACAGGTCTGGACGAGCAGTACTTC.

The DNA of the CDR3 is TGCGCCAGCAGCTTGTCGGGGGAGGGCTACACCTTC. Translating gives CASSLSGEGYTF. The gene calls are TRBV5-1 and TRBJ1-2, with D possibly TRBD1 on 5 matching bases. V was shortened by 1 base and J by 8 bases, with 9 bases between the two germline ends. CDR3 size: 12 residues. Germline V lookup: CDR1 SGHRS, CDR2 YFSETQ.

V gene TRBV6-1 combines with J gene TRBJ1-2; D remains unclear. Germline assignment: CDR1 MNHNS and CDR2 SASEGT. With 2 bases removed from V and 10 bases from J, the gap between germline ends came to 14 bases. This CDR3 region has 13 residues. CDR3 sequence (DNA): TGTGCCAGCAGTGAAACGCGGTTACTCTACTACACCTTC. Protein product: CASSETRLLYYTF.

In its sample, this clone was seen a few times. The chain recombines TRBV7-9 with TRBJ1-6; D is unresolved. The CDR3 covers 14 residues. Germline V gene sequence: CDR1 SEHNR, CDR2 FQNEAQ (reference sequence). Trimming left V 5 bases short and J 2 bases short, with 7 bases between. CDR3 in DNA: TGTGCCAGCAGCGCCGACACCTATAATTCACCCCTCCACTTT. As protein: CASSADTYNSPLHF.

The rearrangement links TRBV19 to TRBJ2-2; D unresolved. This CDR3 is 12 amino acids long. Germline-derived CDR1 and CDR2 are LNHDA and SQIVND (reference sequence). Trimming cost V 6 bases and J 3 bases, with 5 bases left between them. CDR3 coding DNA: TGTGCCAGTAGGCTACACACCGGGGAGCTGTTTTTT. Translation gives CASRLHTGELFF.

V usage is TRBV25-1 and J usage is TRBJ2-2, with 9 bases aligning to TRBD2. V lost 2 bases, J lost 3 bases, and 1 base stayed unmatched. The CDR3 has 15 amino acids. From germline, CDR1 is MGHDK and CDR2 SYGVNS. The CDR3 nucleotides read TGTGCCAGCAGTGAACTAGCGGGACACACCGGGGAGCTGTTTTTT. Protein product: CASSELAGHTGELFF.

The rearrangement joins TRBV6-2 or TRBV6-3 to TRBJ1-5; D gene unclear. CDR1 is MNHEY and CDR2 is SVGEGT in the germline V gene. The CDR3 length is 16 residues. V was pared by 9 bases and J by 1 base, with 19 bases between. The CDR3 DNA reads TGTGCCAGTAGCCTCCACAGCCTCGCCAGCAATCAGCCCCAGCATTTT. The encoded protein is CASSLHSLASNQPQHF.

CDR3 in amino acids: CASSQGQLQETQYF. In nucleotides, the CDR3 is TGCGCCAGCAGCCAAGGACAGCTCCAAGAGACCCAGTACTTC. The J gene is TRBJ2-5, the V gene TRBV4-3, with D possibly being TRBD1 (5 bases). The germline CDR1 and CDR2 sequences are LGHNA and YSLEER. Trimming took off 1 base at V and 1 base at J, with 7 bases between the two ends. This CDR3 spans 14 amino acids.

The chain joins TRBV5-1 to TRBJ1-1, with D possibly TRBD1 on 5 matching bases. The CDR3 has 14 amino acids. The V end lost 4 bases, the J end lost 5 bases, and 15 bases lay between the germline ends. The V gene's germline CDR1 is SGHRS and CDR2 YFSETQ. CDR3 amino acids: CASSRQGFGTEAFF. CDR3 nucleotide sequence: TGCGCCAGCAGCCGTCAGGGTTTTGGGACTGAAGCTTTCTTT.

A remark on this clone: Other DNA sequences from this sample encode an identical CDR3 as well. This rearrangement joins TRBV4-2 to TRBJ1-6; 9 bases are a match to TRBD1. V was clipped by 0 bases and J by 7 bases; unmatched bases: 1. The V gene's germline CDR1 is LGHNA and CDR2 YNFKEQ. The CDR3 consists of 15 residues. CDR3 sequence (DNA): TGTGCCAGCAGCCAAGAGACAGGGGGAAATTCACCCCTCCACTTT. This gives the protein CASSQETGGNSPLHF.

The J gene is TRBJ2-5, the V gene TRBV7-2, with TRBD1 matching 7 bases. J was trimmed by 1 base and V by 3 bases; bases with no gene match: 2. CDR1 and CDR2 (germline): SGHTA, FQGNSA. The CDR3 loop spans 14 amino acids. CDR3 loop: CASSFPGGQETQYF. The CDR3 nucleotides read TGTGCCAGCAGCTTCCCAGGGGGCCAAGAGACCCAGTACTTC.